Shown below are 20 T cell receptor beta chains from a single sample sequenced in a study of blood T cell repertoires in COVID-19. This table comes from immunoSEQ multiplex PCR, and its TCRdb copy is limited to in-frame clones, with some not included. The repertoire holds approximately 120,000 clones, with 70% to 90% as singletons. The sample comprised peripheral blood. These receptors were taken from a human donor in a cohort sampled during active COVID-19.

V is TRBV28 and J is TRBJ1-2, with 7 bases aligning to TRBD1. J lost 7 bases, V lost 5 bases, and 7 bases had no gene match. Per the germline V gene, CDR1 is MDHEN and CDR2 is SYDVKM. This CDR3 has 13 residues. The CDR3 loop reads CASSRTGETGYTF. CDR3 in DNA: TGTGCCAGCAGTCGTACAGGGGAGACTGGCTACACCTTC.

The CDR3 reads CASKFRGWGSQPQHF. In nucleotides, the CDR3 is TGTGCCAGCAAATTTCGGGGATGGGGTTCTCAGCCCCAGCATTTT. The rearrangement joins TRBV28 to TRBJ1-5, with D unresolved. V was trimmed by 7 bases and J by 6 bases, leaving 19 bases between them. In germline, CDR1 is MDHEN, CDR2 SYDVKM. The CDR3 contains 15 residues.

The V gene is TRBV5-1, the J gene TRBJ2-7, with 8 bases matching TRBD2. Per the germline V gene, CDR1 is SGHRS and CDR2 is YFSETQ. The CDR3 contains 15 residues. After removal of 0 bases from V and 2 bases from J, the junction contained 4 bases not matched to a gene. The CDR3 region is CASSLGGSGTYEQYF. Written as DNA, the CDR3 is TGCGCCAGCAGCTTGGGGGGTAGCGGGACCTACGAGCAGTACTTC.

V usage is TRBV19 and J usage is TRBJ2-7, with 7 bases lining up with TRBD1. The CDR3 sequence is 15 residues long. Looked up from germline, CDR1 is LNHDA and CDR2 is SQIVND (reference sequence). J lost 6 bases, V lost 4 bases, and 12 bases had no gene match. CDR3 sequence (DNA): TGTGCCAGTAGTACCACCCCAGACAGGGCAGGCGAGCAGTACTTC. It encodes CASSTTPDRAGEQYF.

V gene TRBV11-2 combines with J gene TRBJ1-1; 8 positions agree with TRBD1. The germline V gene encodes CDR1 SGHAT and CDR2 FQNNGV. V shed 5 bases and J 3 bases; nucleotides not matched to a gene: 11. The CDR3 contains 16 residues. CDR3 bases: TGTGCCAGCAGCCGGAACAGGGGGGATGGATACACTGAAGCTTTCTTT. Residues: CASSRNRGDGYTEAFF.

The chain uses TRBV18 and TRBJ1-1; a weak D match, TRBD1 (5 bases). Between the trimmed V and J ends, which lost 6 bases and 1 base, there was a span of 9 bases. Germline V gene lookup returns CDR1 KGHSH and CDR2 LQKENI. The CDR3 has 13 residues. The CDR3 protein is CASSLTGNTEAFF. The DNA of the CDR3 is TGTGCCAGCTCTCTCACAGGGAACACTGAAGCTTTCTTT.

V usage is TRBV5-6 and J usage is TRBJ1-2; TRBD1 agrees at 11 bases. This CDR3 comprises 13 residues. In germline, CDR1 is SGHDT, CDR2 YYEEEE. V gave up 4 bases and J gave up 7 bases; unmatched junction bases: 3. The CDR3 DNA follows: TGTGCCAGCAGCGCCGGGACAGGGGGTGGCTACACCTTC. Translating it yields CASSAGTGGGYTF. Full variable domain (outside the CDR3, taken from reference TRBV5-6 and TRBJ1-2): DAGVTQSPTHLIKTRGQQVTLRCSPKSGHDTVSWYQQALGQGPQFIFQYYEEEERQRGNFPDRFSGHQFPNYSSELNVNALLLGDSALYLCASSAGTGGGYTFGSGTRLTVV.

The J gene is TRBJ2-3, the V gene TRBV7-8; 10 positions match TRBD1. The CDR3 is made up of 14 amino acids. The V segment lost 4 bases and the J segment 7 bases; nucleotides outside the gene matches: 5. The V gene's germline CDR1 is SGHVS and CDR2 FQNEAQ. This CDR3 reads CASSWGQGMNTQYF. The CDR3 DNA reads as TGTGCCAGCAGCTGGGGACAGGGGATGAATACGCAGTATTTT.

This clone was recorded only once. The rearrangement links TRBV5-6 to TRBJ2-7, with 8 bases matching TRBD2. V was clipped by 4 bases and J by 6 bases; unmatched bases: 6. CDR3 size: 13 residues. Germline values: CDR1 SGHDT, CDR2 YYEEEE. CDR3 in DNA: TGTGCCAGCAGCCACACGGGGGGGACCGAGCAGTACTTC. Translated, it gives CASSHTGGTEQYF.

The chain links TRBV24-1 to TRBJ2-7; possibly TRBD1 for D (5 bases). Trimming stripped 6 bases from V and 7 bases from J, with 15 bases between. This CDR3 region has 13 residues. Looked up from germline, CDR1 is KGHDR and CDR2 is SFDVKD. This chain's CDR3 is CATSRTRNGEQYF. The CDR3 coding sequence is TGTGCCACCAGTCGGACACGAAATGGGGAGCAGTACTTC.

The chain employs TRBV5-1 and TRBJ2-7, with 7 bases identical to TRBD1. The CDR3 length is 13 residues. Germline loops: CDR1 SGHRS, CDR2 YFSETQ. V was clipped by 0 bases and J by 5 bases; unmatched bases: 2. CDR3 coding DNA: TGCGCCAGCAGCTTGGGACAGGGCCACGAGCAGTACTTC. Translation gives CASSLGQGHEQYF.

This CDR3 reads CASSLDQASGPSTDTQYF. CDR3 in DNA: TGCGCCAGCAGCTTGGATCAGGCTAGCGGACCTAGCACAGATACGCAGTATTTT. The gene calls are TRBV5-1 and TRBJ2-3; 7 nucleotides line up with TRBD2. CDR1 and CDR2 from the germline V gene are SGHRS and YFSETQ. This CDR3 has 18 amino acids. V gave up 0 bases and J gave up 0 bases; unmatched junction bases: 10. Filled out from reference TRBV5-1 and TRBJ2-3, the complete variable domain reads KAGVTQTPRYLIKTRGQQVTLSCSPISGHRSVSWYQQTPGQGLQFLFEYFSETQRNKGNFPGRFSGRQFSNSRSEMNVSTLELGDSALYLCASSLDQASGPSTDTQYFGPGTRLTVL.

V and J are TRBV5-6 and TRBJ2-3; D is ambiguous. The CDR3 is 15 residues long. V gave up 4 bases and J gave up 6 bases, with 18 bases separating them. The germline V gene has CDR1 SGHDT and CDR2 YYEEEE. The CDR3 coding sequence is TGTGCCAGCAGCCAGGCAAGGCACCCCTGGGATACGCAGTATTTT. Amino acid sequence: CASSQARHPWDTQYF.

This chain's CDR3 is CASSSDGGIAFF. In nucleotides, the CDR3 is TGCGCCAGCAGCTCGGACGGGGGGATAGCTTTCTTT. The rearrangement joins TRBV5-1 to TRBJ1-1; TRBD1 might be the D (5 bases). There are 12 residues in the CDR3. Between the trimmed V and J ends, which lost 3 bases and 10 bases, there was a span of 13 bases. From germline, CDR1 is SGHRS and CDR2 YFSETQ.

The chain employs TRBV24-1 and TRBJ2-5; no firm D call. The CDR3 spans 13 residues. The germline V gene encodes CDR1 KGHDR and CDR2 SFDVKD. Trimming took 7 bases from V and 4 from J, leaving 12 bases between them. The CDR3 nucleotides read TGTGCCACCAGGAACAGTGTCGGAGAGACCCAGTACTTC. As protein: CATRNSVGETQYF.

The chain recombines TRBV20-1 with TRBJ1-2; maybe TRBD1 (6 bases). V shed 6 bases and J shed 10 bases, with 15 bases lying between them. Germline assignment: CDR1 DFQATT and CDR2 SNEGSKA (reference sequence). CDR3 length: 11 residues. The DNA for the CDR3 is TGCAGTGCGAGGGACAACCGCTACTACACCTTC. Translated, it gives CSARDNRYYTF.

The chain uses TRBV4-2 and TRBJ2-7, with 11 nucleotides matching TRBD2. The CDR3 is 18 amino acids. Germline V CDR1 and CDR2: LGHNA, YNFKEQ. After removal of 2 bases from V and 2 bases from J, the junction contained 11 bases not matched to a gene. CDR3 sequence reads: CASSQLRTSGSTPYEQYF. The CDR3 bases are TGTGCCAGCAGCCAACTTAGGACTAGCGGGTCTACCCCCTACGAGCAGTACTTC.

This chain uses TRBV27 with TRBJ2-5, with D maybe TRBD2 (6 bases). V was trimmed by 1 base and J by 0 bases, leaving 12 bases between them. This CDR3 comprises 16 residues. The germline gives CDR1 MNHEY, CDR2 SMNVEV (reference sequence). CDR3 residues: CASSLWGGVHQETQYF. CDR3 DNA sequence: TGTGCCAGCAGTTTATGGGGCGGGGTGCACCAAGAGACCCAGTACTTC.

The rearrangement links TRBV9 to TRBJ2-7; maybe TRBD2 (5 bases). The CDR3 consists of 12 residues. Trimming left V 4 bases short and J 4 bases short, with 9 bases between. The germline V gene encodes CDR1 SGDLS and CDR2 YYNGEE. In nucleotides, the CDR3 is TGTGCCAGCAGCCCAGGAGGATACGAGCAGTACTTC. It is translated as CASSPGGYEQYF.

The V call is TRBV2, the J call TRBJ2-5, with 7 positions matching TRBD1. The V gene's germline CDR1 is SNHLY and CDR2 FYNNEI. The CDR3 covers 14 residues. V was clipped by 6 bases and J by 2 bases; unmatched bases: 6. This CDR3 reads CASRVNRGQETQYF. The DNA of the CDR3 is TGTGCCAGCAGGGTAAACAGGGGACAAGAGACCCAGTACTTC. The whole variable domain, remainder taken from reference TRBV2 and TRBJ2-5, is EPEVTQTPSHQVTQMGQEVILRCVPISNHLYFYWYRQILGQKVEFLVSFYNNEISEKSEIFDDQFSVERPDGSNFTLKIRSTKLEDSAMYFCASRVNRGQETQYFGPGTRLLVL.